The present TCR beta chain was sequenced within a study of patients and donors after allogeneic stem cell transplantation. With 5 bases removed from V and 0 bases from J, the gap between germline ends came to 4 bases. The CDR3 has 13 amino acids. Germline CDR1 KGHDR, CDR2 SFDVKD. TCRdb reprocessed the RT-PCR reads via MiXCR and lists one record per CDR3 protein. The table has roughly 200,000 distinct CDR3 sequences, 35% to 45% seen once; the top ten hold around a tenth. Sequenced input: blood, either unsorted or a sorted T cell fraction (not recorded which). The V and J genes are TRBV24-1 and TRBJ2-1; D remains ambiguous. This receptor was taken from a human donor who was either an allogeneic HSCT recipient or a stem cell or donor lymphocyte infusion donor (not recorded which). It is not recorded whose cells these are; they may come from a transplant donor. The CDR3 nucleotides are TGTGCCACCAGTGCCCGCTCCTACAATGAGCAGTTCTTC. It encodes CATSARSYNEQFF.